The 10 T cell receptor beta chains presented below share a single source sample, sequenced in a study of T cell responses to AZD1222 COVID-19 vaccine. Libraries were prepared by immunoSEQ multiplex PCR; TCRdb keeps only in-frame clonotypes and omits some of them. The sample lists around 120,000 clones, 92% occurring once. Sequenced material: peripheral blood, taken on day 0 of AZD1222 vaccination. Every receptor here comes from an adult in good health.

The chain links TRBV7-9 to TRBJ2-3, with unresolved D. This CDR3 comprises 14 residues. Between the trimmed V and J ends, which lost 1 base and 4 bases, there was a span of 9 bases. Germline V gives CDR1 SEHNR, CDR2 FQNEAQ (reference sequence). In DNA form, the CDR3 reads TGTGCCAGCAGCTTAGGGGCAGCCGCAGATACGCAGTATTTT. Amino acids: CASSLGAAADTQYF.

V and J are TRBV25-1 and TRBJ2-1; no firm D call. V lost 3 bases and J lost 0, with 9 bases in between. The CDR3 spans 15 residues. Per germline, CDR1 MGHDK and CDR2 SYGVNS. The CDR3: CASSEGGSSYNEQFF. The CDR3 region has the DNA TGTGCCAGCAGTGAGGGCGGAAGCTCCTACAATGAGCAGTTCTTC.

This chain's CDR3 is CASSLSRDTEAFF. CDR3 in DNA: TGTGCCAGCAGTTTATCCAGGGACACTGAAGCTTTCTTT. This chain connects TRBV27 to TRBJ1-1; maybe TRBD1 (5 bases). The CDR3 extends over 13 amino acids. The V gene's germline CDR1 is MNHEY and CDR2 SMNVEV (reference sequence). Trimming cost V 0 bases and J 3 bases, with 5 bases left between them.

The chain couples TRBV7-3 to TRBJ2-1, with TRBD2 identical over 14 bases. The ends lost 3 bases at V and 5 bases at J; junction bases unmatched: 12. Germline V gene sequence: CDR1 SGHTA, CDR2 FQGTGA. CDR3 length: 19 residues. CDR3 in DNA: TGTGCCAGCAGCTTGAAGACTAGCGGGAGGGGTGAGATTAACAATGAGCAGTTCTTC. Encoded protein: CASSLKTSGRGEINNEQFF.

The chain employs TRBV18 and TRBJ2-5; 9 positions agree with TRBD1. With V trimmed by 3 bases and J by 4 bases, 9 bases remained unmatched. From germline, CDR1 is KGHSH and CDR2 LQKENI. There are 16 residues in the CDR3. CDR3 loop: CASSPSGRQGGETQYF. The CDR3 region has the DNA TGTGCCAGCTCACCGAGTGGTCGACAGGGGGGAGAGACCCAGTACTTC. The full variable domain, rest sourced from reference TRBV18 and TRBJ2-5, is NAGVMQNPRHLVRRRGQEARLRCSPMKGHSHVYWYRQLPEEGLKFMVYLQKENIIDESGMPKERFSAEFPKEGPSILRIQQVVRGDSAAYFCASSPSGRQGGETQYFGPGTRLLVL.

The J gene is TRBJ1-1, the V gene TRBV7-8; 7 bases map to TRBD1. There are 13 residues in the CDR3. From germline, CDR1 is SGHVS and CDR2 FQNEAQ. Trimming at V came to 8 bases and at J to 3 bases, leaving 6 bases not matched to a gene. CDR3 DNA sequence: TGTGCCAGCCGGGACAGTAGATACACTGAAGCTTTCTTT. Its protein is CASRDSRYTEAFF.

Here the CDR3 DNA reads TGTGCCAGCAGCAAAATGAGGGGAACTAATAATTCACCCCTCCACTTT. It yields the protein CASSKMRGTNNSPLHF. The rearrangement links TRBV21-1 to TRBJ1-6. TRBV21-1 is a known pseudogene. This CDR3 has 16 residues.

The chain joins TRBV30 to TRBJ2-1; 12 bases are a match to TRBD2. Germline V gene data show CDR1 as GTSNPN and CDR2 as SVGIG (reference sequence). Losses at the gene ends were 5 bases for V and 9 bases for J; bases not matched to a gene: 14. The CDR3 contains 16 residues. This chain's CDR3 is CAWLRGASGRVSEQFF. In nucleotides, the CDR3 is TGTGCCTGGCTAAGGGGGGCTAGCGGGAGGGTTTCTGAGCAGTTCTTC. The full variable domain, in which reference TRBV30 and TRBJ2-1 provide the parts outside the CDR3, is SQTIHQWPATLVQPVGSPLSLECTVEGTSNPNLYWYRQAAGRGLQLLFYSVGIGQISSEVPQNLSASRPQDRQFILSSKKLLLSDSGFYLCAWLRGASGRVSEQFFGPGTRLTVL.

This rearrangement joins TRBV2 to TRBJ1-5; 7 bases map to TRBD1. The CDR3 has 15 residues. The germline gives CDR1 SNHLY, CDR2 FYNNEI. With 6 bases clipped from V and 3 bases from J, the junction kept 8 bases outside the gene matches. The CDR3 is CASSQGEENNQPQHF. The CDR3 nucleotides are TGTGCCAGCAGCCAGGGGGAGGAAAACAATCAGCCCCAGCATTTT. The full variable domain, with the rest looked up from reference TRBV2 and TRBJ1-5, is EPEVTQTPSHQVTQMGQEVILRCVPISNHLYFYWYRQILGQKVEFLVSFYNNEISEKSEIFDDQFSVERPDGSNFTLKIRSTKLEDSAMYFCASSQGEENNQPQHFGDGTRLSIL.

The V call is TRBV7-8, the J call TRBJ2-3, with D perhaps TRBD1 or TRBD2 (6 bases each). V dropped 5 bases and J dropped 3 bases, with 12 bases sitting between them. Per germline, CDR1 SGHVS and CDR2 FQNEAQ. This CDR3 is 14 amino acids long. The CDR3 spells CASSLQGGTDTQYF. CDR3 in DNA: TGTGCCAGCAGCCTACAGGGAGGTACAGATACGCAGTATTTT.